One sample yielded the 21 T cell receptor beta chains listed below, sequenced in a study of radiotherapy plus CTLA-4 blockade in lung cancer. The repertoire was sequenced with immunoSEQ multiplex PCR; TCRdb's copy has only in-frame clones and lacks some. Of around 95,000 clones in the sample, about 83% were seen once. The source was peripheral blood, collected from a patient treated with radiotherapy plus ipilimumab. The receptors stem from a human donor with non-small cell lung cancer who had stable disease on radiotherapy plus ipilimumab.

This sequence joins TRBV10-3 and TRBJ1-5, with D possibly TRBD1 on 6 matching bases. This CDR3 contains 15 residues. Trimming left V 6 bases short and J 5 bases short, with 17 bases between. Germline CDR1 is ENHRY and CDR2 is SYGVKD. CDR3 DNA sequence: TGTGCCATCAGCCGAGGGGGGGAAGGGGATCAGCCCCAGCATTTT. Translation: CAISRGGEGDQPQHF.

The V and J genes are TRBV20-1 and TRBJ2-1, with 7 bases lining up with TRBD2. V gave up 6 bases and J gave up 6 bases; unmatched junction bases: 2. This CDR3 contains 11 residues. Germline V lookup: CDR1 DFQATT, CDR2 SNEGSKA (reference sequence). CDR3 sequence: CSATSFNEQFF. CDR3 bases: TGCAGTGCGACTAGCTTCAATGAGCAGTTCTTC.

Only a few counts were recorded for this clone. V is TRBV27 and J is TRBJ2-2; 9 bases align to TRBD2. CDR1 MNHEY and CDR2 SMNVEV come from the germline V gene (reference sequence). This CDR3 is built from 16 residues. With V trimmed by 3 bases and J by 5 bases, 7 bases remained unmatched. The chain's CDR3 is CASSFRRGGRTGELFF. CDR3 nucleotides: TGTGCCAGCAGTTTTCGGCGGGGGGGCAGGACCGGGGAGCTGTTTTTT.

The V gene is TRBV18, the J gene TRBJ2-1; D not certain. Germline CDR1 and CDR2: KGHSH and LQKENI. Trimming left V 4 bases short and J 0 bases short, with 13 bases between. CDR3 size: 16 residues. CDR3 bases: TGTGCCAGCTCACGGCTCCCCCGGAGCTCCTACAATGAGCAGTTCTTC. It translates to CASSRLPRSSYNEQFF.

The rearrangement joins TRBV6-1 to TRBJ2-3, with D unclear. CDR1 is MNHNS and CDR2 is SASEGT in the germline V gene. The CDR3 extends over 13 amino acids. Deletions cut 6 bases from V and 0 bases from J, with 7 bases between. CDR3 loop: CASRTPSTDTQYF. As DNA, the CDR3 is TGTGCCAGCAGGACTCCTAGCACAGATACGCAGTATTTT.

CDR3 nucleotide sequence: TGTGCCAGCAGTGCCCCCCAGGGAGGCGGCTACACCTTC. This codes for CASSAPQGGGYTF. V usage is TRBV9 and J usage is TRBJ1-2; D may be TRBD1 (5 bases). Germline V gene lookup returns CDR1 SGDLS and CDR2 YYNGEE. Trimming took 5 bases from V and 8 from J, leaving 16 bases between them. This CDR3 comprises 13 residues.

This clone is a singleton in its sample. The identical CDR3 is also encoded by other nucleotide sequences in the sample. This sequence joins TRBV6-6 and TRBJ1-6; no clear D gene. The germline CDR1 and CDR2 sequences are MNHNY and SVGAGI (reference sequence). The CDR3 runs to 16 residues. V gave up 2 bases and J gave up 0 bases, with 8 bases separating them. The CDR3 spells CASSYDSISYNSPLHF. The DNA of the CDR3 is TGTGCCAGCAGTTACGACTCAATCTCCTATAATTCACCCCTCCACTTT.

V gene TRBV5-4 combines with J gene TRBJ2-7; D gene uncertain. V shed 0 bases and J shed 3 bases, with 10 bases lying between them. The CDR3 is 14 amino acids. Germline V lookup: CDR1 SGHNT, CDR2 YYREEE (reference sequence). The CDR3 sequence is CASSLESGSYEQYF. The CDR3 nucleotides read TGTGCCAGCAGCTTGGAGTCGGGTAGCTACGAGCAGTACTTC.

The V and J genes are TRBV5-1 and TRBJ2-1; D is possibly TRBD2 (6 bases). The CDR3 covers 15 residues. Germline V lookup: CDR1 SGHRS, CDR2 YFSETQ. V was shortened by 1 base and J by 4 bases, with 12 bases between the two germline ends. CDR3 region: CASSLSSGGYNEQFF. The CDR3 nucleotides are TGCGCCAGCAGCTTGAGTAGCGGAGGGTACAATGAGCAGTTCTTC.

J is TRBJ2-5 and V is TRBV29-1; unclear D gene. V lost 4 bases to trimming and J lost 1 base, with 7 bases between them. In germline, CDR1 is SQVTM, CDR2 ANQGSEA. This CDR3 is built from 12 residues. The chain's CDR3 is CSVAGLQETQYF. The CDR3 DNA sequence: TGCAGCGTTGCCGGGCTCCAAGAGACCCAGTACTTC.

The rearrangement links TRBV11-2 to TRBJ2-2; possibly TRBD1 for D (7 bases). The CDR3 has 15 residues. The V and J ends lost 5 bases and 5 bases respectively, with 15 bases between them. Germline CDR1 and CDR2: SGHAT and FQNNGV. CDR3: CASSGRQGGTGELFF. CDR3 DNA sequence: TGTGCCAGCAGCGGCCGCCAGGGGGGTACCGGGGAGCTGTTTTTT.

The CDR3 DNA reads TGTGCCAGCTCCCGGGCCATCCATGAAAAACTGTTTTTT. Its translation is CASSRAIHEKLFF. The V call is TRBV18, the J call TRBJ1-4, with D uncertain. Germline loops: CDR1 KGHSH, CDR2 LQKENI. The CDR3 sequence is 13 residues long. Trimming took off 6 bases at V and 6 bases at J, with 11 bases between the two ends. The variable domain in full, with the rest retrieved from reference TRBV18 and TRBJ1-4, is NAGVMQNPRHLVRRRGQEARLRCSPMKGHSHVYWYRQLPEEGLKFMVYLQKENIIDESGMPKERFSAEFPKEGPSILRIQQVVRGDSAAYFCASSRAIHEKLFFGSGTQLSVL.

V is TRBV29-1 and J is TRBJ2-7, with 8 bases lining up with TRBD1. CDR1 is SQVTM and CDR2 is ANQGSEA in the germline V gene. V lost 3 bases to trimming and J lost 6 bases; unmatched junction nucleotides: 10. This CDR3 contains 14 residues. CDR3 sequence reads: CSVDGQGRMGEQYF. The CDR3, as DNA: TGCAGCGTTGACGGACAGGGTAGGATGGGCGAGCAGTACTTC.

This chain joins TRBV28 and TRBJ2-7; 10 positions agree with TRBD1. V lost 5 bases and J lost 2; bases outside the gene matches: 3. The CDR3 is made up of 14 amino acids. From germline, CDR1 is MDHEN and CDR2 SYDVKM. The CDR3, as DNA: TGTGCCAGCAGTCCCGGGACAGGGGCCTACGAGCAGTACTTC. This gives the protein CASSPGTGAYEQYF.

V is TRBV6-1 and J is TRBJ1-2; D is unclear. The CDR3 has 13 residues. V was cut by 6 bases and J by 1 base, with 9 bases left in between. From germline, CDR1 is MNHNS and CDR2 SASEGT. The CDR3 loop reads CASRRAVNYGYTF. The CDR3 DNA is TGTGCCAGCAGGAGAGCAGTTAACTATGGCTACACCTTC.

The V call is TRBV6-5, the J call TRBJ1-6; D is unclear. Germline V lookup: CDR1 MNHEY, CDR2 SVGAGI. Trimming pared 2 bases from V and 6 bases from J, leaving 5 bases between. The CDR3 consists of 13 residues. Written as DNA, the CDR3 is TGTGCCAGCAGTTACAACTTTAATTCACCCCTCCACTTT. Protein product: CASSYNFNSPLHF.

J is TRBJ2-7 and V is TRBV6-1; tentatively, D is TRBD1 (5 bases). The CDR3 runs to 12 residues. Germline values: CDR1 MNHNS, CDR2 SASEGT. V was cut by 5 bases and J by 4 bases, with 9 bases left in between. The CDR3 here is CASSQQVYEQYF. The CDR3 coding sequence is TGTGCCAGCAGTCAACAGGTTTACGAGCAGTACTTC.

The gene calls are TRBV18 and TRBJ2-5; D remains ambiguous. V was shortened by 5 bases and J by 5 bases, with 12 bases between the two germline ends. The CDR3 consists of 13 residues. Germline values: CDR1 KGHSH, CDR2 LQKENI. CDR3 nucleotide sequence: TGTGCCAGCTCAGCCGTCCAAGGCGAGACCCAGTACTTC. It specifies CASSAVQGETQYF.

The rearrangement uses TRBV28 and TRBJ2-7; 9 nucleotides agree with TRBD1. V shed 6 bases and J 2 bases; nucleotides not matched to a gene: 5. Per the germline V gene, CDR1 is MDHEN and CDR2 is SYDVKM. CDR3 length equals 14 residues. The CDR3 reads CASRTRTGAYEQYF. The CDR3 DNA sequence: TGTGCCAGCAGAACAAGGACAGGGGCCTACGAGCAGTACTTC. Full variable domain (remainder filled in from reference TRBV28 and TRBJ2-7): DVKVTQSSRYLVKRTGEKVFLECVQDMDHENMFWYRQDPGLGLRLIYFSYDVKMKEKGDIPEGYSVSREKKERFSLILESASTNQTSMYLCASRTRTGAYEQYFGPGTRLTVT.

The J gene is TRBJ2-5, the V gene TRBV29-1; 7 nucleotides match TRBD2. The germline CDR1 and CDR2 sequences are SQVTM and ANQGSEA. The junction had 8 bases not matched to a gene; V was cut back by 5 bases and J by 5 bases. The CDR3 extends over 13 amino acids. The CDR3 loop is CSVRLAGGETQYF. DNA of the CDR3: TGCAGCGTTCGACTAGCCGGGGGGGAGACCCAGTACTTC. Combining the CDR3 with reference TRBV29-1 and TRBJ2-5 gives the whole variable domain SAVISQKPSRDICQRGTSLTIQCQVDSQVTMMFWYRQQPGQSLTLIATANQGSEATYESGFVIDKFPISRPNLTFSTLTVSNMSPEDSSIYLCSVRLAGGETQYFGPGTRLLVL.

The chain couples TRBV6-1 to TRBJ1-6, with D perhaps matching TRBD1 (6 bases). Per germline, CDR1 MNHNS and CDR2 SASEGT. Trimming pared 2 bases from V and 7 bases from J, leaving 12 bases between. The CDR3 is 15 amino acids. The CDR3 region has the DNA TGTGCCAGCAGTGAACAGCCAGGGGAGAATTCACCCCTCCACTTT. This gives the protein CASSEQPGENSPLHF.